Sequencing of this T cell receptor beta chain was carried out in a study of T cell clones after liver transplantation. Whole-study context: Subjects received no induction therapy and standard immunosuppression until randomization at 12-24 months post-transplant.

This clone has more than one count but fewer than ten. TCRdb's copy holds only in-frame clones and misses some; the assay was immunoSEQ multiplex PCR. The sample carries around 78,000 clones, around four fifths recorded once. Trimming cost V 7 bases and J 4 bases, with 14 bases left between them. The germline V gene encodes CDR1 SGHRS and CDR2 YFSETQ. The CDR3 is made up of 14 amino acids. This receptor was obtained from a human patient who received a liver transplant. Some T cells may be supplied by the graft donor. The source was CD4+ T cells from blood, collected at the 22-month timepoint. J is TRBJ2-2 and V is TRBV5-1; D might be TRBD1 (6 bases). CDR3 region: CASGQQGATGELFF. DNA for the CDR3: TGCGCCAGCGGGCAACAGGGTGCCACCGGGGAGCTGTTTTTT.